The present entry profiles one T cell receptor beta chain with its context. Antigen specificity is unknown. This entry belongs to a study of T-cell memory formation after mild COVID-19. Study-wide results and limits: Clones contracting over day 15 to 85 were CD4/CD8 balanced, with later expanders leaning CD4+. The CD4+ clones that contracted clustered mainly within CM and EM, and the CD8+ clones concentrated in EMRA.

The CDR3 is made up of 13 amino acids. V dropped 7 bases and J dropped 7 bases, with 17 bases sitting between them. Germline values: CDR1 SQVTM, CDR2 ANQGSEA. Each CDR3 protein gets one entry after TCRdb re-called the 5' RACE reads with MiXCR. The sample includes approximately 390,000 distinct CDR3 sequences, 15% to 20% of them seen just once. The sequencing input was PBMCs or a T cell subset sorted from them (not recorded which). This receptor was obtained from a man aged 18-30 years who had mild COVID-19 (a few samples of this study predate the infection). Cell type and time point are not known. The V call is TRBV29-1, the J call TRBJ2-1; perhaps TRBD2 as D (6 bases). The CDR3 DNA is TGCAGCGCTCAGGAGGGTGTTGGGAATGAGCAGTTCTTC. Its protein is CSAQEGVGNEQFF.